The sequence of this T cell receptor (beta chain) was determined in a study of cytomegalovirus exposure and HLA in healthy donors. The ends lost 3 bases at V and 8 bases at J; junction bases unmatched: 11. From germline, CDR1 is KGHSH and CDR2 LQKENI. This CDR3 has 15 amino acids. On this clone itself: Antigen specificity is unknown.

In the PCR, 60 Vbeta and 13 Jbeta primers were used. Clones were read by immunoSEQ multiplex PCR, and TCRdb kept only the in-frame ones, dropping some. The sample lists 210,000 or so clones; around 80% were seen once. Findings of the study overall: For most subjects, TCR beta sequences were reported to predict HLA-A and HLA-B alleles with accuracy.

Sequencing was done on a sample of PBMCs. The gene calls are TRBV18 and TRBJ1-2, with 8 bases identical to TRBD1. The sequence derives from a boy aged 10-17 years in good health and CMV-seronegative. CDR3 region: CASSPDRERKSGYTF. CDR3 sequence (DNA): TGTGCCAGCTCACCGGACAGGGAACGGAAGTCCGGCTACACCTTC.